This TCR beta chain originates from a study of human T cells and chemical hapten exposure. Study-wide background: Sensitization employed 2% DPC on approximately 2 cm by approximately 2 cm of upper inner arm skin.

TCRdb analysed the RACE reads with MiXCR anew, one entry per CDR3 protein. This table has 60,000 to 65,000 distinct CDR3 sequences, approximately 11% appearing once. V lost 1 base and J lost 5; bases outside the gene matches: 1. Germline loops: CDR1 SGHVS, CDR2 FQNEAQ. The CDR3 has 14 amino acids. This clonotype was seen more than once but under ten times. Its specificity is not known. Time point of the sample: patch test 3, about 24 weeks after DPC sensitization. Treatment described: therapeutic diphenylcyclopropenone sensitization with weekly scalp DPC. Phlebotomy was performed prior to application of every patch test. Total RNA came from unfractionated whole blood. Study-level points and caveats: TCRs above 1 in 1000 frequency did not change with DPC sensitization.

The sequence came from a woman in her thirties with alopecia areata. Some clones in this sample may be carry-over from other donors' samples. Sequences were derived from whole blood, sampled in connection with sensitization to the hapten diphenylcyclopropenone (DPC). V and J are TRBV7-8 and TRBJ1-5; 8 bases map to TRBD1. DNA of the CDR3: TGTGCCAGCAGCTTAGGACAGGGGTATCAGCCCCAGCATTTT. Its translation is CASSLGQGYQPQHF.